The present TCR beta chain was sequenced within a study of blood T cell repertoires in COVID-19. This CDR3 has 13 amino acids. Germline V gene sequence: CDR1 GTSNPN, CDR2 SVGIG (reference sequence). Trimming cost V 0 bases and J 7 bases, with 12 bases left between them. Using immunoSEQ multiplex PCR, the repertoire was profiled, and TCRdb retains in-frame clones only, with some absent. The sample comprises roughly 100,000 clones, around 90% of which are singletons, and around 3.4% rests with the top ten. This sequence joins TRBV30 and TRBJ1-2, with D perhaps matching TRBD1 (6 bases). The sample comprised peripheral blood. The clonotype was recovered from a woman in her 70s with acute or convalescent COVID-19. The CDR3: CAWSVGTGSGYTF. For the CDR3, the DNA is TGTGCCTGGAGTGTAGGAACAGGGTCTGGCTACACCTTC.